The entry that follows covers one TCR beta chain sequence. The data derive from a study of blood T cell repertoires in COVID-19. About the study: The origin of the acute and convalescent COVID-19 samples was the United States, Italy and Spain. Sources were T cells, B-cell-depleted T cells, or PBMCs; the material itself was cDNA or gDNA.

V gave up 1 base and J gave up 3 bases, with 13 bases separating them. The CDR3 contains 16 residues. Germline CDR1 SEHNR, CDR2 FQNEAQ (reference sequence). In the study's own analysis: The assay estimated nucleated cells by amplifying reference gene primers. Here immunoSEQ multiplex PCR was the method, and the copy in TCRdb shows in-frame clones only, minus some. From that table come the V and J calls and clone size; the DNA was used to work out D and trimming. The data show some 250,000 clones, less than 85% seen once. This chain joins TRBV7-9 and TRBJ2-1, with TRBD2 as a possible D gene (6 bases). The source material was peripheral blood. This TCR derives from a woman aged 18-29 years with acute or convalescent COVID-19. The CDR3 DNA is TGTGCCAGCAGCTTAGAGGTGGCGGGGTACTACAATGAGCAGTTCTTC. Translation: CASSLEVAGYYNEQFF. Full variable domain (outside the CDR3, taken from reference TRBV7-9 and TRBJ2-1): DTGVSQNPRHKITKRGQNVTFRCDPISEHNRLYWYRQTLGQGPEFLTYFQNEAQLEKSRLLSDRFSAERPKGSFSTLEIQRTEQGDSAMYLCASSLEVAGYYNEQFFGPGTRLTVL.